Sequencing of this T cell receptor (beta chain) was carried out in a study of a mutant IDH1 vaccine in newly diagnosed glioma. Clones were read by immunoSEQ multiplex PCR, and TCRdb kept only the in-frame ones, dropping some. This sample has about 88,000 clones, with around 79% found just once. Between the trimmed V and J ends, which lost 6 bases and 4 bases, there was a span of 9 bases. The CDR3 consists of 12 residues. Germline V CDR1 and CDR2: SQVTM, ANQGSEA. As to time point: baseline, week 1 (first vaccination visit). Treatment reported: pre-vaccination baseline after standard-of-care therapy. Every donor had a new WHO grade 3 or 4 astrocytoma that was IDH1-mutant, with loss of nuclear ATRX.

This TCR came from a middle-aged man with glioma. Some clones in this sample may be carry-over from other donors' samples. The starting material was PBMCs, obtained from a glioma patient treated with radiotherapy, temozolomide or both. The V gene is TRBV29-1, the J gene TRBJ1-4, with D maybe TRBD1 (5 bases). DNA for the CDR3: TGCAGCGTCCGGGACGGTAATGAAAAACTGTTTTTT. Amino acids: CSVRDGNEKLFF.